A single sample is the source of the 31 T cell receptor beta chains below, sequenced in a study of T-cell reconstitution after alpha-beta-depleted transplantation in children. Unique molecular identifiers were built into the TCRbeta library. In TCRdb, the PCR reads were re-called with MiXCR into one record per CDR3 protein. The data contain approximately 230,000 distinct CDR3 sequences, 20% to 30% of them singletons. This specimen consisted of PBMCs, mostly from graft donor cells, obtained 360 days after TCRalphabeta/CD19-depleted stem cell transplant. These receptors originate from a female patient aged 2-15 years who had a stem cell transplant for congenital amegakaryocytic thrombocytopenia, so the T cells may come from the graft donor.

The rearrangement joins TRBV28 to TRBJ2-7; either TRBD1 or TRBD2 may fit D (5 bases each). The germline gives CDR1 MDHEN, CDR2 SYDVKM. This CDR3 has 13 residues. V dropped 5 bases and J dropped 2 bases, with 10 bases sitting between them. CDR3: CASSVMGPYEQYF. The CDR3 nucleotides read TGTGCCAGCAGTGTCATGGGACCCTACGAGCAGTACTTC.

This clonotype turned up a few times. The rearrangement joins TRBV28 to TRBJ2-3; 8 bases fit TRBD2. The CDR3 consists of 15 residues. Trimming removed 3 bases from V and 4 bases from J; junction bases left unmatched: 6. Germline-derived CDR1 and CDR2 are MDHEN and SYDVKM. CDR3 DNA sequence: TGTGCCAGCAGTTTCGCGGGAGGAGTACCAGATACGCAGTATTTT. Residues: CASSFAGGVPDTQYF.

The chain combines TRBV19 with TRBJ1-5, with TRBD1 matching over 11 bases. Germline lookup yields CDR1 LNHDA and CDR2 SQIVND (reference sequence). Germline trimming cut 2 bases from V and 6 bases from J; bases unmatched to any gene: 6. This CDR3 region has 16 residues. The CDR3 nucleotides are TGTGCCAGTAGTATACTATGGACAGGGGGCTTTCAGCCCCAGCATTTT. This codes for CASSILWTGGFQPQHF.

V gene TRBV13 combines with J gene TRBJ2-5; TRBD2 agrees at 10 bases. Looked up from germline, CDR1 is PRHDT and CDR2 is FYEKMQ (reference sequence). This CDR3 spans 19 amino acids. The V and J ends lost 0 bases and 5 bases, in that order; junction bases with no gene match: 15. The CDR3 reads CASSLGDRVHSGRLETQYF. Written as DNA, the CDR3 is TGTGCCAGCAGCTTAGGAGACAGAGTTCATAGCGGGAGGTTGGAGACCCAGTACTTC.

The chain employs TRBV28 and TRBJ1-4; D gene ambiguous. Germline V CDR1 and CDR2: MDHEN, SYDVKM. The germline V and J ends were trimmed by 11 bases and 5 bases, with 9 bases remaining between them. The CDR3 is 11 residues long. The CDR3 DNA reads TGTGCCGCCGGGGTCAATGAAAAACTGTTTTTT. Translating gives CAAGVNEKLFF.

In its sample, this clonotype was seen a few times. The chain links TRBV28 to TRBJ2-7, with D perhaps TRBD2 (5 bases). The V end lost 2 bases, the J end lost 4 bases, and 18 bases lay between the germline ends. The length of the CDR3 is 16 residues. Germline CDR1 MDHEN, CDR2 SYDVKM. CDR3 in DNA: TGTGCCAGCAGTTTACCACCGCTAGCCCATATGTACGAGCAGTACTTC. Translating gives CASSLPPLAHMYEQYF.

This clonotype was observed a handful of times. The chain uses TRBV28 and TRBJ2-3, with 14 nucleotides matching TRBD2. This CDR3 region has 15 residues. Trimming removed 5 bases from V and 8 bases from J; junction bases left unmatched: 6. The germline gives CDR1 MDHEN, CDR2 SYDVKM. CDR3 sequence (DNA): TGTGCCAGCAGTCTCCATGGACTAGCGGGGGGTACGCAGTATTTT. It specifies CASSLHGLAGGTQYF.

The CDR3 region has the DNA TGTGCCAGCAGCCTAGCAAGCGGGATGTTGGATACGCAGTATTTT. Translated, it gives CASSLASGMLDTQYF. The chain has TRBV14 and TRBJ2-3; 7 nucleotides line up with TRBD2. CDR1 and CDR2 (germline): SGHDN, FVKESK. The CDR3 runs to 15 residues. V was clipped by 4 bases and J by 6 bases; unmatched bases: 10.

This chain connects TRBV12-5 to TRBJ1-1; 9 nucleotides agree with TRBD1. CDR3 length equals 17 residues. Germline CDR1 LGHNT, CDR2 FRNRAP. J lost 4 bases, V lost 0 bases, and 9 bases had no gene match. The CDR3 loop is CASGLVRGTGSATEAFF. The DNA for the CDR3 is TGTGCTAGTGGTTTGGTACGGGGGACAGGGTCGGCCACTGAAGCTTTCTTT.

In its sample, this clonotype was seen a few times. V usage is TRBV14 and J usage is TRBJ2-1; tentative D call: TRBD2 (5 bases). The CDR3 runs to 14 residues. Trimming removed 1 base at V and 9 bases at J, with 13 bases between. The germline V gene has CDR1 SGHDN and CDR2 FVKESK. This CDR3 reads CASSQVGFGGEQFF. The CDR3 DNA reads TGTGCCAGCAGCCAAGTTGGTTTCGGAGGTGAGCAGTTCTTC.

This clonotype has a handful of counts. The chain links TRBV15 to TRBJ1-3, with a possible D match to TRBD1 (6 bases). Germline V gene data show CDR1 as LNHNV and CDR2 as YYDKDF (reference sequence). The CDR3 length is 12 residues. Trimming stripped 5 bases from V and 9 bases from J, with 11 bases between. As DNA, the CDR3 is TGTGCCACCAGCTCAGGGGAGGGCACCATATATTTT. Protein: CATSSGEGTIYF.

The CDR3 DNA sequence: TGTGCCAGCAGTTCTACGGGGGAGAACAATGAGCAGTTCTTC. Amino acid sequence: CASSSTGENNEQFF. The rearrangement joins TRBV12-3 or TRBV12-4 to TRBJ2-1, with D possibly being TRBD2 (6 bases). V lost 4 bases to trimming and J lost 5 bases, with 12 bases between them. The CDR3 is made up of 14 amino acids.

This clonotype was observed a few times. The chain joins TRBV25-1 to TRBJ2-1; D perhaps matches TRBD2 (6 bases). The V gene lost 5 bases and the J gene lost 7 bases, with 18 bases spanning the gap. This CDR3 has 15 amino acids. Germline values: CDR1 MGHDK, CDR2 SYGVNS. The CDR3 nucleotides read TGTGCCAGCAGTCGACATGATGGGGGGTCGAATGAGCAGTTCTTC. The encoded protein is CASSRHDGGSNEQFF.

The sample holds a few counts of this clonotype. CDR3 sequence reads: CASSKRTDRQTQYF. The DNA of the CDR3 is TGTGCCAGCAGCAAGAGGACAGACAGGCAGACCCAGTACTTC. J is TRBJ2-5 and V is TRBV27; D is possibly TRBD1 (6 bases). This CDR3 region has 14 residues. Trimming removed 6 bases at V and 6 bases at J, with 17 bases between. The germline V gene encodes CDR1 MNHEY and CDR2 SMNVEV (reference sequence).

The chain combines TRBV28 with TRBJ2-5; 11 positions agree with TRBD1. In germline, CDR1 is MDHEN, CDR2 SYDVKM. The CDR3 contains 16 residues. After removal of 4 bases from V and 5 bases from J, the junction contained 9 bases not matched to a gene. The CDR3 DNA reads as TGTGCCAGCAGTTCCCCCGGGACAGGGGGTAGGGAGACCCAGTACTTC. Amino acid sequence: CASSSPGTGGRETQYF.

CDR3 coding DNA: TGTGCCAGCAGCTTAGCGCGTGGGACCCCGGGGGTCCGTGAGCAGTACTTC. Translating it yields CASSLARGTPGVREQYF. This chain links TRBV7-9 with TRBJ2-7; D may be TRBD2 (6 bases). Germline CDR1 reads SEHNR; CDR2 reads FQNEAQ (reference sequence). V was clipped by 0 bases and J by 7 bases, with 22 bases between them. CDR3 length: 17 residues.

This chain connects TRBV7-9 to TRBJ1-5; D might be TRBD1 (6 bases). The length of the CDR3 is 16 residues. CDR1 is SEHNR, CDR2 FQNEAQ, per germline (reference sequence). Trimming removed 5 bases from V and 2 bases from J, with 16 bases in between. CDR3: CASSPTGVAGNQPQHF. For the CDR3, the DNA is TGTGCCAGCAGCCCGACAGGTGTGGCGGGCAATCAGCCCCAGCATTTT.

The CDR3 nucleotides are TGTGCCAGCAGTTTACGAGCAGGCGGAAACACCATATATTTT. Translation: CASSLRAGGNTIYF. The chain couples TRBV12-3 or TRBV12-4 to TRBJ1-3; no clear D gene. The CDR3 totals 14 residues. V was trimmed by 2 bases and J by 4 bases, leaving 9 bases between them.

This clonotype was seen a few times. The chain is built from TRBV20-1 and TRBJ1-1; 7 nucleotides line up with TRBD1. V gave up 0 bases and J gave up 5 bases; unmatched junction bases: 6. Germline assignment: CDR1 DFQATT and CDR2 SNEGSKA (reference sequence). The CDR3 is 14 residues long. As DNA, the CDR3 is TGCAGTGCTAGAGATCCTCAGGGGGGGACTGAAGCTTTCTTT. It yields the protein CSARDPQGGTEAFF.

This clonotype was seen more than once but under ten times. The J gene is TRBJ2-7, the V gene TRBV5-1, with D possibly being TRBD1 or TRBD2 (5 bases each). The V end lost 1 base, the J end lost 4 bases, and 12 bases lay between the germline ends. Per the germline V gene, CDR1 is SGHRS and CDR2 is YFSETQ. CDR3 length: 14 residues. The CDR3 DNA follows: TGCGCCAGCAGCTTGATGGGGGATGGTTACGAGCAGTACTTC. Its protein product is CASSLMGDGYEQYF.

The chain couples TRBV12-3 or TRBV12-4 to TRBJ1-2; D unclear. This CDR3 comprises 13 residues. V was clipped by 3 bases and J by 4 bases, with 9 bases between them. The CDR3 coding sequence is TGTGCCAGCAGTTTCATGGCAATCTATGGCTACACCTTC. Its protein is CASSFMAIYGYTF.

This chain connects TRBV24-1 to TRBJ2-7; 9 nucleotides align to TRBD2. CDR3 length: 16 residues. V lost 3 bases and J lost 1; bases outside the gene matches: 6. CDR1 and CDR2 from the germline V gene are KGHDR and SFDVKD. Written as DNA, the CDR3 is TGTGCCACCAGTGATCGTTCGCGGGGGGGATCCTACGAGCAGTACTTC. Translated: CATSDRSRGGSYEQYF.

This clonotype was picked up a small number of times. The rearrangement links TRBV12-3 or TRBV12-4 to TRBJ2-3; D is ambiguous. Trimming pared 2 bases from V and 6 bases from J, leaving 6 bases between. The CDR3 sequence is 12 residues long. CDR3 sequence reads: CASSLMSDTQYF. In nucleotides, the CDR3 is TGTGCCAGCAGTTTAATGTCCGATACGCAGTATTTT.

The chain joins TRBV12-3 or TRBV12-4 to TRBJ1-2; D not certain. V gave up 6 bases and J gave up 8 bases, with 16 bases separating them. There are 13 residues in the CDR3. CDR3 bases: TGTGCCAGCAGGACGGTCGGATCTTTGGGCTACACCTTC. It codes for CASRTVGSLGYTF.

This clonotype was counted between two and nine times. The J gene is TRBJ1-1, the V gene TRBV27, with no clear D. Germline CDR1 MNHEY, CDR2 SMNVEV (reference sequence). V dropped 6 bases and J dropped 1 base, with 12 bases sitting between them. The CDR3 runs to 14 residues. The CDR3 loop reads CASSIFYGNTEAFF. Here the CDR3 DNA reads TGTGCCAGCAGCATTTTTTACGGGAACACTGAAGCTTTCTTT.

This clonotype came up a few times. The rearrangement uses TRBV12-3 or TRBV12-4 and TRBJ2-3; D possibly corresponds to TRBD1 (6 bases). Trimming shortened V by 5 bases and J by 4 bases, and 13 bases separated the two germline ends. The CDR3 spans 14 residues. CDR3 amino acids: CASSPKGVSDTQYF. CDR3 DNA sequence: TGTGCCAGCAGTCCCAAGGGGGTTTCAGATACGCAGTATTTT.

The J gene is TRBJ1-2, the V gene TRBV12-3 or TRBV12-4; TRBD1 matches at 9 bases. V lost 4 bases, J lost 4 bases, and 4 bases stayed unmatched. This CDR3 comprises 14 residues. This CDR3 is CASSYRDRAYGYTF. As DNA, the CDR3 is TGTGCCAGCAGTTACCGGGACAGGGCCTATGGCTACACCTTC.

The rearrangement uses TRBV27 and TRBJ1-1, with D unclear. The ends were cut back, 6 bases at V and 0 bases at J, with 14 bases in the middle. CDR1 and CDR2 from the germline V gene are MNHEY and SMNVEV (reference sequence). The CDR3 covers 15 residues. The DNA for the CDR3 is TGTGCCAGCAGCCCGATCGGGGTACTGAACACTGAAGCTTTCTTT. Its translation is CASSPIGVLNTEAFF.

This clonotype came up many times. The CDR3: CSVEEGTGGARTEAFF. As DNA, the CDR3 is TGCAGCGTTGAAGAGGGGACAGGGGGCGCGAGGACTGAAGCTTTCTTT. The chain recombines TRBV29-1 with TRBJ1-1; 12 bases agree with TRBD1. The CDR3 is 16 residues long. V trimming: 0 bases; J trimming: 5 bases; junction bases outside the gene matches: 7. The V gene's germline CDR1 is SQVTM and CDR2 ANQGSEA.

This clonotype was observed a handful of times. The chain carries TRBV4-3 and TRBJ2-3, with 7 bases lining up with TRBD2. The junction had 5 bases not matched to a gene; V was cut back by 2 bases and J by 0 bases. Germline-derived CDR1 and CDR2 are LGHNA and YSLEER. The CDR3 covers 16 residues. Here the CDR3 DNA reads TGCGCCAGCAGCCAATTAGAGCGGGGAAGCACAGATACGCAGTATTTT. As protein: CASSQLERGSTDTQYF.

The gene calls are TRBV6-1 and TRBJ1-2; TRBD1 is a possible D gene (5 bases). The V end lost 6 bases, the J end lost 5 bases, and 13 bases lay between the germline ends. This CDR3 contains 13 residues. The germline V gene encodes CDR1 MNHNS and CDR2 SASEGT. The CDR3 bases are TGTGCCAGCAGCCAGGGACTCCTTTATGGCTACACCTTC. Translation: CASSQGLLYGYTF.